A single sample is the source of the 26 T cell receptor beta chains below, sequenced in a study of T cell therapy after organ transplantation. These TCRs are of unknown antigen specificity. Time point here: 4-8 weeks after completion of therapy. Clones were read by immunoSEQ multiplex PCR, and TCRdb kept only the in-frame ones, dropping some. The sample has approximately 3,300 clones; around 81% are singletons. The sequences come from CD8+ T cells from blood, collected after autologous CMV-specific T cell therapy. These receptors were taken from a human patient who had received a solid organ transplant and had CMV disease. Some T cells may have come from the graft donor.

This chain uses TRBV6-5 with TRBJ1-2; tentative D call: TRBD1 (6 bases). Germline-derived CDR1 and CDR2 are MNHEY and SVGAGI. With 8 bases removed from V and 2 bases from J, the gap between germline ends came to 12 bases. The CDR3 contains 13 residues. DNA for the CDR3: TGTGCCAGCTCCGAAGGGGGGAACTATGGCTACACCTTC. This encodes CASSEGGNYGYTF.

Of note for this clone: Its ends do not fully match the called genes, so a read error is possible. The chain links TRBV5-6 to TRBJ1-1; no definite D call. This CDR3 is built from 13 residues. Germline CDR1 and CDR2: SGHDT and YYEEEE. CDR3 DNA sequence: TGTGCCAGCAGGTTGGTAAGGGACACTGAAGCTTTCTTT. Its protein is CASRLVRDTEAFF.

The V and J genes are TRBV5-1 and TRBJ2-2; D is possibly TRBD1 (6 bases). The CDR3 has 15 amino acids. Germline CDR1 is SGHRS and CDR2 is YFSETQ. Trimming removed 7 bases from V and 4 bases from J, with 17 bases in between. The CDR3 coding sequence is TGCGCCAGCCGTCCTGAGGGGGAAACCACCGGGGAGCTGTTTTTT. Translated, it gives CASRPEGETTGELFF.

The chain joins TRBV2 to TRBJ2-3, with TRBD2 matching 8 bases. The CDR3 contains 17 residues. Germline-derived CDR1 and CDR2 are SNHLY and FYNNEI. With V trimmed by 1 base and J by 5 bases, 11 bases remained unmatched. This chain's CDR3 is CASSEENPSGSEDTQYF. The CDR3, as DNA: TGTGCCAGCAGTGAAGAAAATCCTAGCGGGTCAGAAGATACGCAGTATTTT.

The genes are TRBV7-3 and TRBJ2-1; D uncertain. Per germline, CDR1 SGHTA and CDR2 FQGTGA. Trimming removed 2 bases at V and 0 bases at J, with 11 bases between. The length of the CDR3 is 16 residues. The CDR3 spells CASSLGLLSSYNEQFF. The DNA for the CDR3 is TGTGCCAGCAGCTTAGGCCTGCTTAGCTCCTACAATGAGCAGTTCTTC. The whole variable domain, filled in from reference TRBV7-3 and TRBJ2-1, reads GAGVSQTPSNKVTEKGKYVELRCDPISGHTALYWYRQSLGQGPEFLIYFQGTGAADDSGLPNDRFFAVRPEGSVSTLKIQRTERGDSAVYLCASSLGLLSSYNEQFFGPGTRLTVL.

This chain links TRBV4-3 with TRBJ2-5, with D perhaps TRBD2 (5 bases). This CDR3 has 15 residues. Germline CDR1 reads LGHNA; CDR2 reads YSLEER. Trimming cost V 0 bases and J 7 bases, with 15 bases left between them. CDR3 DNA sequence: TGCGCCAGCAGCCAAGATCTATCTAGCCCTACGACCCAGTACTTC. It translates to CASSQDLSSPTTQYF.

The chain recombines TRBV9 with TRBJ1-2; D is uncertain. There are 13 residues in the CDR3. Trimming took off 0 bases at V and 4 bases at J, with 7 bases between the two ends. Germline assignment: CDR1 SGDLS and CDR2 YYNGEE. CDR3 sequence (DNA): TGTGCCAGCAGCGTAGGCCCCCCCTATGGCTACACCTTC. This codes for CASSVGPPYGYTF.

The genes are TRBV4-2 and TRBJ2-3; 7 positions agree with TRBD2. There are 16 residues in the CDR3. The trim removed 1 base at V and 2 bases at J, leaving 6 bases unmatched. Germline V gene data show CDR1 as LGHNA and CDR2 as YNFKEQ. The CDR3 nucleotides are TGTGCCAGCAGCCAAGCCCCTAGCGGAGTCACAGATACGCAGTATTTT. Translating gives CASSQAPSGVTDTQYF.

This rearrangement joins TRBV5-1 to TRBJ1-1; D is ambiguous. Germline V gene data show CDR1 as SGHRS and CDR2 as YFSETQ. CDR3 size: 11 residues. V was clipped by 0 bases and J by 6 bases, with 3 bases between them. Here the CDR3 reads CASSLGAEAFF. The CDR3 nucleotides read TGCGCCAGCAGCTTGGGCGCTGAAGCTTTCTTT.

The J gene is TRBJ1-1, the V gene TRBV18; the D is unclear. Germline CDR1 is KGHSH and CDR2 is LQKENI. V was trimmed by 2 bases and J by 6 bases, leaving 7 bases between them. CDR3 length: 12 residues. Here the CDR3 DNA reads TGTGCCAGCTCACCAATGGGCGCTGAAGCTTTCTTT. Protein: CASSPMGAEAFF. The entire variable domain, with the rest obtained from reference TRBV18 and TRBJ1-1, is as follows: NAGVMQNPRHLVRRRGQEARLRCSPMKGHSHVYWYRQLPEEGLKFMVYLQKENIIDESGMPKERFSAEFPKEGPSILRIQQVVRGDSAAYFCASSPMGAEAFFGQGTRLTVV.

The J gene is TRBJ2-4, the V gene TRBV10-3; D not resolved. Trimming took 4 bases from V and 3 from J, leaving 16 bases between them. The V gene's germline CDR1 is ENHRY and CDR2 SYGVKD. This CDR3 comprises 16 residues. This CDR3 reads CAISGPPIGNKNIQYF. The CDR3 coding sequence is TGTGCCATCAGTGGTCCACCCATTGGGAACAAAAACATTCAGTACTTC.

This clone has only one observation. The rearrangement uses TRBV2 and TRBJ2-3; a weak D match, TRBD1 (6 bases). Germline CDR1 is SNHLY and CDR2 is FYNNEI. Deletions cut 4 bases from V and 3 bases from J, with 11 bases between. The CDR3 has 14 residues. This chain's CDR3 is CASSAAGETDTQYF. CDR3 nucleotide sequence: TGTGCCAGCAGTGCCGCAGGGGAGACAGATACGCAGTATTTT.

This clone appeared a single time. The V and J genes are TRBV27 and TRBJ2-7; TRBD2 aligns across 7 bases. V shed 10 bases, J shed 4 bases, and the junction held 13 bases outside the gene matches. CDR3 length: 14 amino acids. Germline V gene sequence: CDR1 MNHEY, CDR2 SMNVEV (reference sequence). The CDR3 DNA reads as TGTGCCACCTCCCTGGGGGGGTCAGGGTACGAGCAGTACTTC. Encoded protein: CATSLGGSGYEQYF.

J is TRBJ2-5 and V is TRBV7-9, with D perhaps TRBD2 (6 bases). This CDR3 has 19 amino acids. Germline-derived CDR1 and CDR2 are SEHNR and FQNEAQ (reference sequence). V shed 5 bases and J shed 2 bases, with 27 bases lying between them. The CDR3 loop is CASSLSTRGPEGFQETQYF. Here the CDR3 DNA reads TGTGCCAGCAGCCTTAGCACCCGGGGCCCGGAGGGCTTTCAAGAGACCCAGTACTTC. The whole variable domain, filled in from reference TRBV7-9 and TRBJ2-5, reads DTGVSQNPRHKITKRGQNVTFRCDPISEHNRLYWYRQTLGQGPEFLTYFQNEAQLEKSRLLSDRFSAERPKGSFSTLEIQRTEQGDSAMYLCASSLSTRGPEGFQETQYFGPGTRLLVL.

The chain uses TRBV14 and TRBJ1-2, with a weak D call TRBD1 (5 bases). V was shortened by 7 bases and J by 3 bases, with 12 bases between the two germline ends. CDR1 is SGHDN and CDR2 is FVKESK in the germline V gene. The CDR3 is made up of 13 amino acids. The CDR3 nucleotides read TGTGCCAGCAAGGCGGGGGTGGACTATGGCTACACCTTC. It encodes CASKAGVDYGYTF.

The rearrangement uses TRBV27 and TRBJ2-1, with D tentatively TRBD1 or TRBD2 (6 bases each). This CDR3 contains 17 residues. The germline V and J ends were trimmed by 7 bases and 7 bases, with 26 bases remaining between them. Germline V gene data show CDR1 as MNHEY and CDR2 as SMNVEV (reference sequence). CDR3: CASIAPYEGGERNEQFF. In DNA, the CDR3 is TGTGCCAGCATAGCCCCGTATGAGGGGGGTGAGAGGAATGAGCAGTTCTTC.

The rearrangement joins TRBV28 to TRBJ2-1, with D possibly being TRBD1 or TRBD2 (5 bases each). Trimming pared 6 bases from V and 5 bases from J, leaving 11 bases between. CDR1 and CDR2 from the germline V gene are MDHEN and SYDVKM. The CDR3 is 13 amino acids. The CDR3 coding sequence is TGTGCCAGCAGACCCGGGACCAACAATGAGCAGTTCTTC. This codes for CASRPGTNNEQFF.

The sample holds one count of this clone. The chain links TRBV28 to TRBJ1-5; 10 bases are a match to TRBD1. The CDR3 is 15 amino acids. V shed 3 bases, J shed 4 bases, and the junction held 3 bases outside the gene matches. CDR1 is MDHEN and CDR2 is SYDVKM in the germline V gene. The CDR3 nucleotides read TGTGCCAGCAGTTTCTCGGACAGGGGGAATCAGCCCCAGCATTTT. Residues: CASSFSDRGNQPQHF. Using reference TRBV28 and TRBJ1-5 for the parts outside the CDR3, the full variable domain is DVKVTQSSRYLVKRTGEKVFLECVQDMDHENMFWYRQDPGLGLRLIYFSYDVKMKEKGDIPEGYSVSREKKERFSLILESASTNQTSMYLCASSFSDRGNQPQHFGDGTRLSIL.

The V call is TRBV9, the J call TRBJ1-3; TRBD1 is a possible D gene (5 bases). The CDR3 covers 15 residues. V lost 3 bases and J lost 2, with 12 bases in between. CDR1 and CDR2 from the germline V gene are SGDLS and YYNGEE. CDR3 coding DNA: TGTGCCAGCAGCGAGGGAGACAGTCCTGGAAACACCATATATTTT. It specifies CASSEGDSPGNTIYF.

The V call is TRBV19, the J call TRBJ2-3; no reliable D call. Germline lookup yields CDR1 LNHDA and CDR2 SQIVND (reference sequence). CDR3 length: 17 residues. Trimming left V 6 bases short and J 3 bases short, with 22 bases between. The CDR3 here is CASSPDPPVAITDTQYF. The CDR3 DNA reads TGTGCCAGTAGCCCGGACCCTCCGGTGGCTATTACAGATACGCAGTATTTT.

The chain is built from TRBV7-9 and TRBJ2-3; 7 bases agree with TRBD1. Germline loops: CDR1 SEHNR, CDR2 FQNEAQ (reference sequence). The CDR3 runs to 17 residues. Trimming took 2 bases from V and 1 from J; bases not matched to a gene: 9. The CDR3 protein is CASSLPLGQERTDTQYF. The CDR3 bases are TGTGCCAGCAGCTTACCCCTCGGACAGGAGCGCACAGATACGCAGTATTTT.

This clone appeared a single time. The chain employs TRBV4-1 and TRBJ2-5, with 8 positions matching TRBD2. The CDR3 contains 15 residues. Unmatched junction bases numbered 6, after V lost 3 bases and J lost 3 bases. The germline gives CDR1 MGHRA, CDR2 YSYEKL. The CDR3 region is CASSQILAGEETQYF. The CDR3 nucleotides read TGCGCCAGCAGCCAGATCCTAGCGGGCGAAGAGACCCAGTACTTC.

Worth noting for this clone: A read error may produce the germline difference seen at one junction end. CDR3 region: CASSFHTSRDTQYF. CDR3 sequence (DNA): TGTGCCAGCAGCTTTCACACTAGCAGAGATACGCAGTATTTT. The chain employs TRBV7-9 and TRBJ2-3; D may be TRBD2 (6 bases). This CDR3 has 14 amino acids. Germline-derived CDR1 and CDR2 are SEHNR and FQNEAQ (reference sequence).

The V and J genes are TRBV6-5 and TRBJ1-4, with 9 bases that match TRBD1. This CDR3 has 15 residues. Germline-derived CDR1 and CDR2 are MNHEY and SVGAGI. Trimming took 6 bases from V and 3 from J; bases not matched to a gene: 5. The CDR3 DNA is TGTGCCAGCAGCCAGGGGGACAGGGCTAATGAAAAACTGTTTTTT. This sequence encodes CASSQGDRANEKLFF.

The chain is built from TRBV29-1 and TRBJ1-2; D unclear. CDR1 SQVTM and CDR2 ANQGSEA come from the germline V gene. This CDR3 spans 13 amino acids. With 1 base removed from V and 2 bases from J, the gap between germline ends came to 8 bases. CDR3 residues: CSVEGTRNYGYTF. CDR3 bases: TGCAGCGTTGAAGGGACGAGGAACTATGGCTACACCTTC.

V gene TRBV28 combines with J gene TRBJ1-1; D gene uncertain. The V gene's germline CDR1 is MDHEN and CDR2 SYDVKM. V gave up 1 base and J gave up 7 bases, with 10 bases separating them. CDR3 length equals 13 residues. Written as DNA, the CDR3 is TGTGCCAGCAGTTTATCTATCGTGGGTGAAGCTTTCTTT. Translated, it gives CASSLSIVGEAFF.